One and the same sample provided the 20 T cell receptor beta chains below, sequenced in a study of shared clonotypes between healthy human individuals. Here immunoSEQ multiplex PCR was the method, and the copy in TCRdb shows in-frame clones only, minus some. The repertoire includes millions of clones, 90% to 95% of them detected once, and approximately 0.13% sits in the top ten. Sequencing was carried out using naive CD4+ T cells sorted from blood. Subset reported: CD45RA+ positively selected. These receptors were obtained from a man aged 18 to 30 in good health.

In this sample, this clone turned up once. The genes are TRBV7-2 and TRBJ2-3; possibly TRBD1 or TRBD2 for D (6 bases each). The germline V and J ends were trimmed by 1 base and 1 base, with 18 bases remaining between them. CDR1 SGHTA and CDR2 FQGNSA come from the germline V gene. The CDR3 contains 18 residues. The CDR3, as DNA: TGTGCCAGCAGCTTAGGGCGAGGGGGGAGTCGAGGCACAGATACGCAGTATTTT. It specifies CASSLGRGGSRGTDTQYF.

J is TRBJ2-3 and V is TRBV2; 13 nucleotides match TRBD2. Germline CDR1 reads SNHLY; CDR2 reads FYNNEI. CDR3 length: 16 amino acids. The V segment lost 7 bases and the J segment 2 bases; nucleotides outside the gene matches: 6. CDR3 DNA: TGTGCCAGCACTAGGACTAGCGGGAGTATCACAGATACGCAGTATTTT. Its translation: CASTRTSGSITDTQYF. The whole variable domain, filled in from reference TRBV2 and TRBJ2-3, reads EPEVTQTPSHQVTQMGQEVILRCVPISNHLYFYWYRQILGQKVEFLVSFYNNEISEKSEIFDDQFSVERPDGSNFTLKIRSTKLEDSAMYFCASTRTSGSITDTQYFGPGTRLTVL.

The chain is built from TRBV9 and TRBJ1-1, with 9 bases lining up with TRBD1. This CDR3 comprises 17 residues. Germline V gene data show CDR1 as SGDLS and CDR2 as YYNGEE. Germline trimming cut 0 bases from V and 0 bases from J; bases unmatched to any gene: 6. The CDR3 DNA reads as TGTGCCAGCAGCGTAGTGGGACAGGGTCGGATGAACACTGAAGCTTTCTTT. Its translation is CASSVVGQGRMNTEAFF.

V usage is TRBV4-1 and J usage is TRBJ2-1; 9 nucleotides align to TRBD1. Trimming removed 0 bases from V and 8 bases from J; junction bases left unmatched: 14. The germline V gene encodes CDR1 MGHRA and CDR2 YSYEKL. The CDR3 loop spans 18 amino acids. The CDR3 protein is CASSQEYTDRGFWDEQFF. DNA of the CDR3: TGCGCCAGCAGCCAAGAGTATACGGACAGGGGATTTTGGGATGAGCAGTTCTTC.

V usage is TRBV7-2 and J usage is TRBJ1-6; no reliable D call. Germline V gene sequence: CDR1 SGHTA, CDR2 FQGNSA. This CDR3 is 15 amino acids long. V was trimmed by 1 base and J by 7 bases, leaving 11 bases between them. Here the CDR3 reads CASSLGRAQNSPLHF. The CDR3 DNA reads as TGTGCCAGCAGCTTAGGCCGGGCTCAAAATTCACCCCTCCACTTT.

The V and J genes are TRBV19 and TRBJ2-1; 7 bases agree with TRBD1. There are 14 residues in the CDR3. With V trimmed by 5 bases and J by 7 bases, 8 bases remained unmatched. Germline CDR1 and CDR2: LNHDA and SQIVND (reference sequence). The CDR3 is CASSRRQGWNEQFF. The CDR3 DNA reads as TGTGCCAGTAGTCGAAGACAGGGTTGGAATGAGCAGTTCTTC. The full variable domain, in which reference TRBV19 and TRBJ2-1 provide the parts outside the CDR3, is DGGITQSPKYLFRKEGQNVTLSCEQNLNHDAMYWYRQDPGQGLRLIYYSQIVNDFQKGDIAEGYSVSREKKESFPLTVTSAQKNPTAFYLCASSRRQGWNEQFFGPGTRLTVL.

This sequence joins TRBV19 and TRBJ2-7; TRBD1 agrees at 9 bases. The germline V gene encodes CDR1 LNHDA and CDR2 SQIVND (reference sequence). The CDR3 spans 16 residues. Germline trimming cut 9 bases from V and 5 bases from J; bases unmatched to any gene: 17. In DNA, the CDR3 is TGTGCCAGCTCTCCTACAACCGGGACAGGGAACCACGAGCAGTACTTC. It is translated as CASSPTTGTGNHEQYF.

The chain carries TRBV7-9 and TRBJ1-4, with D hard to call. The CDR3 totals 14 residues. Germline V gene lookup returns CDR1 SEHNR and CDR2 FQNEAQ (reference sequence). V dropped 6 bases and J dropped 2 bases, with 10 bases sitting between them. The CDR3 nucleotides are TGTGCCAGCAGGGGGTCTCCGACTAATGAAAAACTGTTTTTT. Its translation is CASRGSPTNEKLFF.

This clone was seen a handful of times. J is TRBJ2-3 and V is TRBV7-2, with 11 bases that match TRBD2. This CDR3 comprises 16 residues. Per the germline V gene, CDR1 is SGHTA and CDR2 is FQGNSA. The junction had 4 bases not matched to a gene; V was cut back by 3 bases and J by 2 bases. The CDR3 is CASSLTSGAATDTQYF. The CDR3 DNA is TGTGCCAGCAGCTTGACTAGCGGGGCAGCCACAGATACGCAGTATTTT. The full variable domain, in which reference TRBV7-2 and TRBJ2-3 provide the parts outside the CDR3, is GAGVSQSPSNKVTEKGKDVELRCDPISGHTALYWYRQSLGQGLEFLIYFQGNSAPDKSGLPSDRFSAERTGGSVSTLTIQRTQQEDSAVYLCASSLTSGAATDTQYFGPGTRLTVL.

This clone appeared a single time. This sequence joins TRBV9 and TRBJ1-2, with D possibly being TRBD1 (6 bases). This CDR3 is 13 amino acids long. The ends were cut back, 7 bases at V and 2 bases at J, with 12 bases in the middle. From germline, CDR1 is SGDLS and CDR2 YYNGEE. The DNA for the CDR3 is TGTGCCAGCGGAGACAGGAGGAACTATGGCTACACCTTC. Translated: CASGDRRNYGYTF.

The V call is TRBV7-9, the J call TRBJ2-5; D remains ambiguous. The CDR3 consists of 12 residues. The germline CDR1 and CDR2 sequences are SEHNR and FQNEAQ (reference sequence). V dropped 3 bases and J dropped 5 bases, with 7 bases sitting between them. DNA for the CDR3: TGTGCCAGCAGCTTTGTCAATGAGACCCAGTACTTC. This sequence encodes CASSFVNETQYF.

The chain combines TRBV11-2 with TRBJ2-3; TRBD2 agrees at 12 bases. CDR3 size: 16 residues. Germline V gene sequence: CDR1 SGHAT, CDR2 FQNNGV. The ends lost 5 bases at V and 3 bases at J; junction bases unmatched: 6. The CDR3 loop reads CASSHLAGGGTDTQYF. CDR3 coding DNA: TGTGCCAGCAGCCATCTAGCGGGAGGGGGTACAGATACGCAGTATTTT.

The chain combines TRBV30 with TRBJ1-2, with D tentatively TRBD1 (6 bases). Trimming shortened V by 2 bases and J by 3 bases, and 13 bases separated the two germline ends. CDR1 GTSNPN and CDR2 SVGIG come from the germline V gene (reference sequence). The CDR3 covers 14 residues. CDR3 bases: TGTGCCTGGAGTCCAGGGGCAGTTGACTATGGCTACACCTTC. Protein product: CAWSPGAVDYGYTF.

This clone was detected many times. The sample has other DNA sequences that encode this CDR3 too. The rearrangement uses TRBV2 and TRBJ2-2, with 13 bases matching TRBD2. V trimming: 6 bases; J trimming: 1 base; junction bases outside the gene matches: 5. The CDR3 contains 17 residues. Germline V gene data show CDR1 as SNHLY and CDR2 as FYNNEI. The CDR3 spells CASSVGTSGVNTGELFF. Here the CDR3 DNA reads TGTGCCAGCAGCGTGGGGACTAGCGGGGTGAACACCGGGGAGCTGTTTTTT.

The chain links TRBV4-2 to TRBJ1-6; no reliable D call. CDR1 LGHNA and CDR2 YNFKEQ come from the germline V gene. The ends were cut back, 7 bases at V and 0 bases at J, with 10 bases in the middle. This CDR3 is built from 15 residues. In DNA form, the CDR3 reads TGTGCCAGCATACAAGAGAGCTCCTATAATTCACCCCTCCACTTT. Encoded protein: CASIQESSYNSPLHF.

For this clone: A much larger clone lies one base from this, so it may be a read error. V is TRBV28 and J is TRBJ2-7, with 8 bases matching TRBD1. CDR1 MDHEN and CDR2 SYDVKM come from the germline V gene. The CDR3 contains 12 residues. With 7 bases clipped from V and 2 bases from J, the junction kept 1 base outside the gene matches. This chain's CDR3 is CASKDRAYEQYF. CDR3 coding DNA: TGTGCCAGCAAGGACAGGGCCTACGAGCAGTACTTC.

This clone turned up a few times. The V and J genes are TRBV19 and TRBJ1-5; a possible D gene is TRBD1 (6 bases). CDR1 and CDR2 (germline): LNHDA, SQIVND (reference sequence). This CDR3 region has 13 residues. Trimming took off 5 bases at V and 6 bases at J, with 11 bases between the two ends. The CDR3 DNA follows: TGTGCCAGTAGTGACCAGGGGTCTCAGCCCCAGCATTTT. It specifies CASSDQGSQPQHF.

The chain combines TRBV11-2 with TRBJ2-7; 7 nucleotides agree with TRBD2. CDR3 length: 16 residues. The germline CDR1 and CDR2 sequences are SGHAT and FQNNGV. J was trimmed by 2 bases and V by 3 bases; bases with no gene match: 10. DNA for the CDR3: TGTGCCAGCAGCTTCGGGGGGAAACGACAAGCCTACGAGCAGTACTTC. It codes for CASSFGGKRQAYEQYF.

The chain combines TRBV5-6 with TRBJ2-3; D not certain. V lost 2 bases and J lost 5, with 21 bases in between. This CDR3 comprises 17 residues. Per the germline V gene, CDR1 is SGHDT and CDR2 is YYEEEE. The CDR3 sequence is CASSFWRTIEQLDTQYF. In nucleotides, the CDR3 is TGTGCCAGCAGCTTTTGGCGGACGATCGAACAATTAGATACGCAGTATTTT.

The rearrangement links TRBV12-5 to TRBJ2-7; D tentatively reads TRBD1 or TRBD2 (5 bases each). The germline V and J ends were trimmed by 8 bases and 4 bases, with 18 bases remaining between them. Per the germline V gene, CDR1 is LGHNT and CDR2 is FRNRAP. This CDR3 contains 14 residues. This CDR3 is CASPGPTVAYEQYF. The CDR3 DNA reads TGTGCTAGTCCCGGACCGACAGTAGCGTACGAGCAGTACTTC.